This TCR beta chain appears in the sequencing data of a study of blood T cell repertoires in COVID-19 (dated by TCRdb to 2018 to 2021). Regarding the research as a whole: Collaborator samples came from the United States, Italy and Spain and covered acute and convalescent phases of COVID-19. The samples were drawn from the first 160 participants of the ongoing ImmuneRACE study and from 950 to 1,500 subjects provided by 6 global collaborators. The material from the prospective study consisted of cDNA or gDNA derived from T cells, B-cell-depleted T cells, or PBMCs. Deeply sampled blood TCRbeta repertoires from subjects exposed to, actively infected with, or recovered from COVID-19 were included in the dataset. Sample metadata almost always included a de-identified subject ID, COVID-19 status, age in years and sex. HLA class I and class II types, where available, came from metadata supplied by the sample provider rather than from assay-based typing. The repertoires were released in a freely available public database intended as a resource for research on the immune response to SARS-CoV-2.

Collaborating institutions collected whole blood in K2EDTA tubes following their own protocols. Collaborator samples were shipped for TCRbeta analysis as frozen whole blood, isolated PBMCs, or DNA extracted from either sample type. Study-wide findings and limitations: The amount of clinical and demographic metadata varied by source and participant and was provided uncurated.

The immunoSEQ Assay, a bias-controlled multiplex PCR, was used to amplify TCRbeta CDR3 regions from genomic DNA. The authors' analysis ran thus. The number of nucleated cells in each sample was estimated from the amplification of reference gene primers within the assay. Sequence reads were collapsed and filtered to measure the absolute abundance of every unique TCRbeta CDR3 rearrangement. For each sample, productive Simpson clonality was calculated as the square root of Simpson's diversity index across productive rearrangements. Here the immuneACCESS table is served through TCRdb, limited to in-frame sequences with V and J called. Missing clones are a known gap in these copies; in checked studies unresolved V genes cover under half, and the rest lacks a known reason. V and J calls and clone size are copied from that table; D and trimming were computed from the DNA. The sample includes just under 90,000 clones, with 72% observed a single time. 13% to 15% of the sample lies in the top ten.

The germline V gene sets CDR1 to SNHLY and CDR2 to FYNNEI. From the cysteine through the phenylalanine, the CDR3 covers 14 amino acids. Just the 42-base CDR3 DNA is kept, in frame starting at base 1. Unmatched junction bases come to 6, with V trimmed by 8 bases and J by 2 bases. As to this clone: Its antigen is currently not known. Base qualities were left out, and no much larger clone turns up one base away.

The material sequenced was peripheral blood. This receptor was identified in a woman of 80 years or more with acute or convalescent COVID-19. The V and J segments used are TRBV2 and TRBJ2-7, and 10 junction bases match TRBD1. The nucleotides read TGTGCCAGCGGCTCCGGGACAGGGGCCTACGAGCAGTACTTC. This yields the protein CASGSGTGAYEQYF. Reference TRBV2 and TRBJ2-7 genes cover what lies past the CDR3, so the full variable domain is EPEVTQTPSHQVTQMGQEVILRCVPISNHLYFYWYRQILGQKVEFLVSFYNNEISEKSEIFDDQFSVERPDGSNFTLKIRSTKLEDSAMYFCASGSGTGAYEQYFGPGTRLTVT.